The rows below give T cell receptor beta chains drawn from one sample of a study of beta chain features in type 1 diabetes. Some clones are missing from TCRdb's copy, which holds only in-frame ones; the method was immunoSEQ multiplex PCR. The repertoire has hundreds of thousands of clones, 11% to 15% of them found once; the top ten carry 0.035% to 0.045%. Input material: naive CD4+ T cells from blood. These receptor sequences come from a man in his late teens or twenties with type 1 diabetes. The CDR3 runs from the conserved cysteine through the conserved F or W. The order of the fields is clone size, J gene, V gene, D gene, CDR3 protein, CDR3 DNA. The D gene is left open where the match is weak. Some rows mark clone size as missing; the rest say once, few, many or name a class of expanded clone.

. | TRBJ2-3 | TRBV7-6 | . | CASSLIRDTQYF | TGTGCCAGCAGCTTAATCAGGGATACGCAGTATTTT
few | TRBJ1-1 | TRBV29-1 | . | CSAILKGGEAFF | TGCAGCGCTATCCTTAAGGGGGGGGAAGCTTTCTTT
. | TRBJ2-1 | TRBV6-5 | . | CASIWGGVYNEQFF | TGTGCCAGCATTTGGGGGGGCGTCTACAATGAGCAGTTCTTC
. | TRBJ1-5 | TRBV25-1 | . | CASSEFLNQPQHF | TGTGCCAGCAGTGAGTTTTTGAATCAGCCCCAGCATTTT
. | TRBJ2-3 | TRBV7-2 | . | CASSLANKDTQYF | TGTGCCAGCAGCTTAGCTAATAAAGATACGCAGTATTTT
. | TRBJ2-5 | TRBV2 | TRBD2 | CASSRTSGGAQYF | TGTGCCAGCAGTCGGACTAGCGGGGGGGCCCAGTACTTC
. | TRBJ2-1 | TRBV2 | . | CASARQFSYNEQFF | TGTGCCAGCGCTAGACAGTTCTCCTACAATGAGCAGTTCTTC
. | TRBJ2-3 | TRBV5-1 | TRBD1 | CASSLQGQGITDTQYF | TGCGCCAGCAGCTTGCAAGGACAGGGGATAACAGATACGCAGTATTTT
few | TRBJ1-5 | TRBV10-3 | TRBD1 | CAIRQGLNQPQHF | TGTGCCATAAGACAGGGCCTCAATCAGCCCCAGCATTTT
. | TRBJ2-3 | TRBV30 | . | CAWSPLADTQYF | TGTGCCTGGAGTCCGCTAGCAGATACGCAGTATTTT
. | TRBJ1-6 | TRBV19 | . | CASTTSSGGGSLHF | TGTGCCAGTACCACTTCATCGGGGGGGGGATCCCTCCACTTT
few | TRBJ1-2 | TRBV5-1 | . | CASSLRGENYGYTF | TGCGCCAGCAGCTTGCGCGGTGAGAACTATGGCTACACCTTC
few | TRBJ1-5 | TRBV29-1 | TRBD1 | CSVVIGGTGNNQPQHF | TGCAGCGTTGTCATAGGAGGGACAGGCAATAATCAGCCCCAGCATTTT
. | TRBJ2-5 | TRBV5-6 | . | CASSLDNQETQYF | TGTGCCAGCAGCTTGGACAACCAAGAGACCCAGTACTTC
few | TRBJ1-2 | TRBV28 | . | CASSLYAGENGYTF | TGTGCCAGCAGTTTATACGCAGGGGAGAATGGCTACACCTTC
few | TRBJ1-5 | TRBV7-2 | TRBD1 | CASSKTGEASNQPQHF | TGTGCCAGCAGCAAAACAGGGGAGGCAAGCAATCAGCCCCAGCATTTT
few | TRBJ2-7 | TRBV6-6 | . | CASRRGLGSHEQYF | TGTGCCAGCAGGCGGGGCCTCGGGTCCCACGAGCAGTACTTC
few | TRBJ2-1 | TRBV4-1 | . | CASSQGPARGDEQFF | TGCGCCAGCAGCCAAGGTCCAGCCCGCGGGGATGAGCAGTTCTTC
. | TRBJ2-5 | TRBV19 | . | CASSEYTARETQYF | TGTGCCAGTAGCGAATACACCGCCCGGGAGACCCAGTACTTC
. | TRBJ1-5 | TRBV30 | TRBD1 | CAWGQGDGQPQHF | TGTGCCTGGGGACAGGGGGACGGTCAGCCCCAGCATTTT
few | TRBJ2-7 | TRBV25-1 | . | CASSEPGSSYEQYF | TGTGCCAGCAGTGAGCCGGGGAGCTCCTACGAGCAGTACTTC
. | TRBJ1-2 | TRBV11-1 | TRBD1 | CASRGTGNYGYTF | TGTGCCAGCAGAGGGACAGGGAACTATGGCTACACCTTC
few | TRBJ2-1 | TRBV2 | TRBD2 | CASWLAGVGNEQFF | TGTGCCAGCTGGCTAGCGGGAGTTGGCAATGAGCAGTTCTTC
. | TRBJ2-5 | TRBV5-1 | TRBD2 | CASSLAGTSGDDQYF | TGCGCCAGCAGCTTGGCCGGGACTAGCGGGGATGACCAGTACTTC
few | TRBJ2-6 | TRBV7-9 | . | CASSPPFGGKDPGANVLTF | TGTGCCAGCAGCCCCCCTTTCGGGGGAAAGGACCCTGGGGCCAACGTCCTGACTTTC
few | TRBJ2-7 | TRBV18 | TRBD1 | CASSRDRITYEQYF | TGTGCCAGCTCAAGGGACAGGATCACCTACGAGCAGTACTTC
few | TRBJ2-3 | TRBV6-6 | TRBD2 | CASSYSMAAGGPRF | TGTGCCAGCAGTTACTCGATGGCAGCGGGGGGGCCCCGGTTT
. | TRBJ1-1 | TRBV6-5 | . | CASSSRDRGRAFF | TGTGCCAGCAGTTCTCGGGACCGAGGACGAGCTTTCTTT
few | TRBJ2-1 | TRBV27 | TRBD1 | CASSLRTGGFF | TGTGCCAGCAGTCTCAGGACAGGGGGGTTCTTC
. | TRBJ2-3 | TRBV4-1 | . | CASSQPWDMSTDTQYF | TGCGCCAGCAGCCAGCCCTGGGACATGAGCACAGATACGCAGTATTTT
. | TRBJ2-5 | TRBV10-3 | . | CAISWDTGGTQYF | TGTGCCATCAGTTGGGACACCGGTGGGACCCAGTACTTC
few | TRBJ1-5 | TRBV6-1 | . | CASSELRGNQPQHF | TGTGCCAGCAGTGAATTACGGGGAAACCAGCCCCAGCATTTT
few | TRBJ2-1 | TRBV2 | . | CASTRQSYNEQFF | TGTGCCAGCACGCGACAATCCTACAATGAGCAGTTCTTC
few | TRBJ2-5 | TRBV18 | TRBD1 | CASSTSQGAGETQYF | TGTGCCAGCTCCACAAGCCAGGGGGCAGGAGAGACCCAGTACTTC
few | TRBJ2-1 | TRBV14 | . | CASSQGSQWYEQFF | TGTGCCAGCAGCCAAGGGTCCCAATGGTATGAGCAGTTCTTC
few | TRBJ2-5 | TRBV11-2 | . | CASSFRLDAFQETQYF | TGTGCCAGCAGCTTTCGGCTCGACGCGTTTCAAGAGACCCAGTACTTC
few | TRBJ1-2 | TRBV5-5 | . | CASSLGPGAEDGYTF | TGTGCCAGCAGCTTGGGTCCAGGGGCGGAGGATGGCTACACCTTC
few | TRBJ2-1 | TRBV19 | TRBD2 | CASRSGSVTYNEQFF | TGTGCCAGTAGGAGCGGGAGCGTAACCTACAATGAGCAGTTCTTC
few | TRBJ2-7 | TRBV19 | . | CASSFRDISNEQYF | TGTGCCAGTAGTTTCCGGGACATTTCAAACGAGCAGTACTTC
. | TRBJ2-1 | TRBV19 | . | CASSIGGSAREQFF | TGTGCCAGTAGTATTGGGGGTAGCGCGAGGGAGCAGTTCTTC
. | TRBJ2-3 | TRBV27 | TRBD1 | CASSEKNRGAWDTQYF | TGTGCCAGCAGTGAGAAAAACAGGGGCGCTTGGGATACGCAGTATTTT
few | TRBJ2-2 | TRBV18 | . | CASSLQGGTGELFF | TGTGCCAGCTCACTACAGGGCGGCACCGGGGAGCTGTTTTTT
few | TRBJ2-6 | TRBV19 | . | CASSIGRTGANVLTF | TGTGCCAGTAGTATAGGAAGAACTGGGGCCAACGTCCTGACTTTC
. | TRBJ1-1 | TRBV9 | . | CASSRDLLTEAFF | TGTGCCAGCAGCAGGGACCTCCTCACTGAAGCTTTCTTT
. | TRBJ1-2 | TRBV7-9 | . | CASSSGGYGYTF | TGTGCCAGCAGCTCCGGAGGGTATGGCTACACCTTC
. | TRBJ2-7 | TRBV5-4 | TRBD2 | CASSLPPGTSGYEQYF | TGTGCCAGCAGCTTGCCCCCCGGGACTAGCGGGTACGAGCAGTACTTC